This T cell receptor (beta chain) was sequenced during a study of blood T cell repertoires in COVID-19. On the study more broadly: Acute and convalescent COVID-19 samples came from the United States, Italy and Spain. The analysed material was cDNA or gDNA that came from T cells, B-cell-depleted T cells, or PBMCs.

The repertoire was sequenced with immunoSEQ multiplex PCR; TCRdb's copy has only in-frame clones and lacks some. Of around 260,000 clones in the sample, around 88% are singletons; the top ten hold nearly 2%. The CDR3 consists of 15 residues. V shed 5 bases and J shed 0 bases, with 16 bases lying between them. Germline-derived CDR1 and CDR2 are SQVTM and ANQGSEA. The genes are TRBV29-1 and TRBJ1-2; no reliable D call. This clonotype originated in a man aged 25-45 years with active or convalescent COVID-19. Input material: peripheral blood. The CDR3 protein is CSVLDSTAANYGYTF. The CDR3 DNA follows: TGCAGCGTTCTGGACTCTACCGCAGCTAACTATGGCTACACCTTC.